Listed below are T cell receptor beta chains from one sample, sequenced in a study of shared clonotypes between healthy human individuals. The assay was immunoSEQ multiplex PCR, and TCRdb's table has in-frame clones only and misses some. The sample comprises more than 850,000 clones, 75% to 85% of which are singletons, and more than 0.45% rests with the top ten. Source material: memory CD4+ T cells from PBMCs. These receptors were taken from a man younger than 30 in good health. Some clones in this sample may be carry-over from other donors' samples. CDR3s include the opening cysteine and the closing phenylalanine or tryptophan. A D gene is named only where the DNA matches it firmly. Clone sizes are given selectively: once, few, many, or a class where the clone is expanded.

J: TRBJ2-7; size: .; D: .; V: TRBV4-3; DNA: TGCGCCAGCAGCCAACGGCAGGGGTCCTACGAGCAGTACTTC; CDR3: CASSQRQGSYEQYF
J: TRBJ1-1; size: .; D: .; V: TRBV7-5; DNA: TGTGCCAGAAGCTCCCCCCGGAACCAGGGGGCGGACACTGAAGCTTTCTTT; CDR3: CARSSPRNQGADTEAFF
J: TRBJ1-4; size: .; D: .; V: TRBV4-1; DNA: TGCGCCAGCAGCCCATCCGGGACCGTGCTTGAAAAACTGTTTTTT; CDR3: CASSPSGTVLEKLFF
J: TRBJ2-1; size: .; D: TRBD2; V: TRBV6-6; DNA: TGTGCCAGCCCGGGACTAGCGATATTTTACAATGAGCAGTTCTTC; CDR3: CASPGLAIFYNEQFF
J: TRBJ1-2; size: few; D: TRBD1; V: TRBV6-5; DNA: TGTGCCAGCAGGGGGACAGGGGTGGCTAACTATGGCTACACCTTC; CDR3: CASRGTGVANYGYTF
J: TRBJ2-7; size: .; D: .; V: TRBV6-6; DNA: TGTGCCAGCAGTTCCGGGACTCCGTCCTACGAGCAGTACTTC; CDR3: CASSSGTPSYEQYF
J: TRBJ1-2; size: .; D: .; V: TRBV2; DNA: TGTGCCAGCAGTTATTCGAGCGGCTACACCTTC; CDR3: CASSYSSGYTF
J: TRBJ2-7; size: .; D: TRBD2; V: TRBV18; DNA: TGTGCCAGCTCACCACGGCTTGCGGGGGGGGGCTCCTACGAGCAGTACTTC; CDR3: CASSPRLAGGGSYEQYF
J: TRBJ2-1; size: .; D: TRBD2; V: TRBV7-9; DNA: TGTGCCAGCGGGCCCCGTAGCGGGAGGTACAATGAGCAGTTCTTC; CDR3: CASGPRSGRYNEQFF
J: TRBJ2-4; size: .; D: TRBD1; V: TRBV25-1; DNA: TGTGCCAGCAGTGGCCAGGGGGCTCGTGGGGCCATTCAGTACTTC; CDR3: CASSGQGARGAIQYF
J: TRBJ2-7; size: .; D: .; V: TRBV28; DNA: TGTGCCAGCAGCCTCGAGGCTGGGCAGTACTTC; CDR3: CASSLEAGQYF
J: TRBJ2-2; size: .; D: TRBD2; V: TRBV11-3; DNA: TGTGCCAGCAGCTTAGTCTCAGCGGGAGCCGGGGAGCTGTTTTTT; CDR3: CASSLVSAGAGELFF
J: TRBJ2-7; size: .; D: TRBD1; V: TRBV5-1; DNA: TGCGCCAGCAGCTTGGGAGGTACAGGGGTCGAGCAGTACTTC; CDR3: CASSLGGTGVEQYF
J: TRBJ2-1; size: .; D: .; V: TRBV7-8; DNA: TGTGCCAGCAGCCACCGGGATACGGGATACAATGAGCAGTTCTTC; CDR3: CASSHRDTGYNEQFF
J: TRBJ1-3; size: .; D: .; V: TRBV28; DNA: TGTGCCAGCAGTATCTCCAGCTCTGGAAACACCATATATTTT; CDR3: CASSISSSGNTIYF
J: TRBJ1-2; size: .; D: TRBD1; V: TRBV4-1; DNA: TGCGCCAGCAGCCAAGTGTTAGGGACAGGTATTTTCCCAACCTTC; CDR3: CASSQVLGTGIFPTF
J: TRBJ1-1; size: .; D: .; V: TRBV7-9; DNA: TGTGCCAGCAGTTCGCGGGGGGACACTGAAGCTTTCTTT; CDR3: CASSSRGDTEAFF
J: TRBJ1-2; size: few; D: .; V: TRBV2; DNA: TGTGCCAGCACCAGGGACCACTATGGCTACACCTTC; CDR3: CASTRDHYGYTF
J: TRBJ2-3; size: few; D: TRBD2; V: TRBV29-1; DNA: TGCAGCACCCGGGGGGAGGGCTCCGGCACAGATACGCAGTATTTT; CDR3: CSTRGEGSGTDTQYF
J: TRBJ2-7; size: .; D: .; V: TRBV6-5; DNA: TGTGCCAGCAGGCCGGATCCTACCTTACGGGAGCAGTACTTC; CDR3: CASRPDPTLREQYF
J: TRBJ2-7; size: .; D: TRBD1; V: TRBV4-2; DNA: TGTGCCAGCAGCCAAGATTTTACAGGGGGATACGAGCAGTACTTC; CDR3: CASSQDFTGGYEQYF
J: TRBJ2-7; size: .; D: .; V: TRBV29-1; DNA: TGCAGCGTTGAAAGGATTTCAGGCTCCTACGAGCAGTACTTC; CDR3: CSVERISGSYEQYF
J: TRBJ1-1; size: once; D: TRBD1; V: TRBV5-1; DNA: TGCGCCAGCAGCTCCGGGACAGGGGTAAACACTGAAGCTTTCTTT; CDR3: CASSSGTGVNTEAFF
J: TRBJ2-7; size: once; D: TRBD1; V: TRBV7-3; DNA: TGTGCCAGCAGCAGGGACAGCTTGTGGCGCGAGCAGTACTTC; CDR3: CASSRDSLWREQYF